This TCR beta chain was captured by sequencing in a study of blood T cell repertoires in COVID-19. On the study more broadly: T cells, B-cell-depleted T cells, or PBMCs supplied cDNA or gDNA.

Authors' processing steps: Amplifying reference gene primers gave estimates of nucleated cell counts. Clones were sequenced by immunoSEQ multiplex PCR, and TCRdb holds only the in-frame ones, with some missing. V and J calls and clone size follow that table, whereas D and trimming were derived from the DNA. The profile shows about 220,000 clones, around 88% of them singletons. V was cut by 5 bases and J by 6 bases, with 5 bases left in between. This CDR3 spans 11 amino acids. Germline-derived CDR1 and CDR2 are LNHDA and SQIVND (reference sequence). Recruits, aged roughly 18 to 95 years, lived in 24 US areas.

The sequenced sample consisted of PBMCs or T cells enriched from blood (not recorded which). The chain recombines TRBV19 with TRBJ2-1; D possibly corresponds to TRBD2 (5 bases). This sequence was found in a woman aged 45 to 65 with acute COVID-19. CDR3 in DNA: TGTGCCAGTAGTGGACTCAATGAGCAGTTCTTC. Protein: CASSGLNEQFF. The full variable domain, with the rest looked up from reference TRBV19 and TRBJ2-1, is DGGITQSPKYLFRKEGQNVTLSCEQNLNHDAMYWYRQDPGQGLRLIYYSQIVNDFQKGDIAEGYSVSREKKESFPLTVTSAQKNPTAFYLCASSGLNEQFFGPGTRLTVL.